This T cell receptor (beta chain) is drawn from a study of blood T cell repertoires in COVID-19. The wider study: Samples taken during acute and convalescent COVID-19 were collected in the United States, Italy and Spain. PBMCs, B-cell-depleted T cells, or T cells provided the cDNA or gDNA that made up the material.

Assay used: immunoSEQ multiplex PCR; TCRdb lists only in-frame clones, some missing. The repertoire holds some 26,000 clones, with around nine tenths as singletons. Source material: peripheral blood. The clonotype was recovered from a human donor in a cohort sampled during active COVID-19.

In DNA, the CDR3 is TGTGCCAGCTCACCACGTGAGAGCACAGATACGCAGTATTTT. The encoded protein is CASSPRESTDTQYF. V and J are TRBV18 and TRBJ2-3; D gene unclear. CDR1 and CDR2 (germline): KGHSH, LQKENI. V lost 1 base and J 0 bases, leaving 5 bases between the germline ends. The CDR3 sequence is 14 residues long.